Here is one TCR beta chain with its context. The antigen is not known. This record belongs to a study of cytomegalovirus exposure and HLA in healthy donors. Study-wide results and caveats: Investigators reported around 150 TCR beta chains as tied to cytomegalovirus. Later analysis indicated greater clonal expansion among HLA-associated TCR beta chains than among equally common other chains.

The CDR3 is 16 amino acids. J gave up 4 bases and V 6 bases, and 11 bases lay outside the gene matches. Looked up from germline, CDR1 is MNHNY and CDR2 is SVGAGI (reference sequence). This PCR relied on a set of 60 Vbeta primers and 13 Jbeta primers. Assay: immunoSEQ multiplex PCR; the TCRdb copy retains only in-frame clones and omits some. The sample lists about 210,000 clones; 82% were seen once. The chain combines TRBV6-6 with TRBJ2-2, with 7 bases lining up with TRBD2. The sequenced material came from PBMCs. This receptor was identified in a man aged 35 to 55 in good health and CMV-seropositive. The CDR3 DNA follows: TGTGCCAGCAGATCCGCCAGCGGGACCTCCACCGGGGAGCTGTTTTTT. This sequence encodes CASRSASGTSTGELFF.